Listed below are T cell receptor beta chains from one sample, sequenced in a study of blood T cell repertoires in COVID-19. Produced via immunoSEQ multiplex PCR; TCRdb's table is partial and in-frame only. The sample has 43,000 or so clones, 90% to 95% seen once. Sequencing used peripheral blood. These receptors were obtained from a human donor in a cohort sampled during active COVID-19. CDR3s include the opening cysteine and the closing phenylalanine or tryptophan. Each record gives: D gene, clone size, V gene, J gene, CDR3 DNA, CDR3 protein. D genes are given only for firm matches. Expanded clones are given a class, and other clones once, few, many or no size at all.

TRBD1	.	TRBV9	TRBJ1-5	TGTGCCAGCAGCGTAGGGACAGGAAGCCATCAGCCCCAGCATTTT	CASSVGTGSHQPQHF
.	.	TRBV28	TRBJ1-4	TGTGCCAGCACTTCAGGGACTATCCGGGGACTGTTTTTT	CASTSGTIRGLFF
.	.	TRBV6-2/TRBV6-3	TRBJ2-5	TGTGCCAGCAGTTACTCGAGGCTAGCTGGGACCCAGTACTTC	CASSYSRLAGTQYF
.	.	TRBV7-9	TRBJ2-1	TGTGCCAGCAGCTCGACTGATGGCCCCAATTACAATGAGCAGTTCTTC	CASSSTDGPNYNEQFF
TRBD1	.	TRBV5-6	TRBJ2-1	TGTGCCAGCAGCCTTCGGGGGACAGGGAGACACAATGAGCAGTTCTTC	CASSLRGTGRHNEQFF
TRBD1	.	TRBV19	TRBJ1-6	TGTGCCAGTAGTATGGGGACAGGGCCGTCACCCCTCCACTTT	CASSMGTGPSPLHF
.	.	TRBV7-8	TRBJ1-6	TGTGCCAGCAACCCCCACCGGCGGGGGGCGATGAATTCACCCCTCCACTTT	CASNPHRRGAMNSPLHF
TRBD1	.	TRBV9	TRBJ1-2	TGTGCCAGCAGCGTAGCAGGGACAGGGGTTCCGGGATGGGGCTACACCTTC	CASSVAGTGVPGWGYTF
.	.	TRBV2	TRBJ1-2	TGTGCCAGCAACGAGGAACCCATCTATGGCTACACCTTC	CASNEEPIYGYTF
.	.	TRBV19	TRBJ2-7	TGTGCCAGTAGTATTCAGGCCTTAAGGAACGACGAGCAGTACTTC	CASSIQALRNDEQYF
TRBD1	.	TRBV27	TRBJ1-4	TGTGCCAGCCCCTCCGAGACAGGGGATGAAAAACTGTTTTTT	CASPSETGDEKLFF
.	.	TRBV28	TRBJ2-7	TGTGCCAGCAGTTTCCCCCGGCGGGCCACGTTTTACGAGCAGTACTTC	CASSFPRRATFYEQYF
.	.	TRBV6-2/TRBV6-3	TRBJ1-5	TGTGCCAGCAGTCGGGACACCGGGCCTCAGCCCCAGCATTTT	CASSRDTGPQPQHF
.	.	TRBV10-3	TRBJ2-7	TGTGCCATCAGGCAGGGATACGAGCAGTACTTC	CAIRQGYEQYF
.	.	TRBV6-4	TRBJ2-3	TGTGCCAGCAGTGACGAGGGAGATACGCAGTATTTT	CASSDEGDTQYF
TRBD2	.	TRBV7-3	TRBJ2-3	TGTGCCAGCAGCTTAACAGCGGGGCTTAGCACAGATACGCAGTATTTT	CASSLTAGLSTDTQYF
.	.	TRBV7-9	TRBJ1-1	TGTGCCAGCAGCTTAGTCGTTGAAGCTTTCTTT	CASSLVVEAFF
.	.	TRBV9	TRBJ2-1	TGTGCCAGCAGCCCCCAGGGACATACTCGGAATGAGCAGTTCTTC	CASSPQGHTRNEQFF
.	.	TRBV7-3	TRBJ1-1	TGTGCCAGCAGCTCTCTTAGGGGGACTGAAGCTTTCTTT	CASSSLRGTEAFF
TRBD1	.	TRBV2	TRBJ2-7	TGTGCCAGCATGGGACAGGGCAGAGGCTACGAGCAGTACTTC	CASMGQGRGYEQYF
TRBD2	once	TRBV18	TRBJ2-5	TGTGCCAGCTCACCAATGGGGGGGCAAGAGACCCAGTACTTC	CASSPMGGQETQYF
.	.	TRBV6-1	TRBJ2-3	TGTGCCAGCAGTGCCGAAATCGGGGGTATGGGCACAGATACGCAGTATTTT	CASSAEIGGMGTDTQYF
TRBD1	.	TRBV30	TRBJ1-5	TGTGCCTGGAGTGTTGGGCAGGGGGATCAGCCCCAGCATTTT	CAWSVGQGDQPQHF
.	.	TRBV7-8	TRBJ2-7	TGTGCCAGCAAGCCCGTAGATACCTACGAGCAGTACTTC	CASKPVDTYEQYF
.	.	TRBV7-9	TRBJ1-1	TGTGCCAGCAGCTTAGCGCTGAGTACTGAAGCTTTCTTT	CASSLALSTEAFF
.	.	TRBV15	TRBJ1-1	TGTGCCACCAGTCGGACAGATAACACTGAAGCTTTCTTT	CATSRTDNTEAFF
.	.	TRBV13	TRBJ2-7	TGTGCCAGCAGCCACTCGCGGGCATACTACGAGCAGTACTTC	CASSHSRAYYEQYF
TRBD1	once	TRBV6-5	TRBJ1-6	TGTGCCAGTTCTCTCGGGACAGGGGGATCACCCCTCCACTTT	CASSLGTGGSPLHF
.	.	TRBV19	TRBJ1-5	TGTGCCAGTAGTAGACAAAATAGCAATCAGCCCCAGCATTTT	CASSRQNSNQPQHF
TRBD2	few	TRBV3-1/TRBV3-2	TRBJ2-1	TGTGCCAGCAGCCAAGTTCCTAGCGGGGGTGAGCAGTTCTTC	CASSQVPSGGEQFF
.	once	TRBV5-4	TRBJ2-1	TGTGCCAGCAGTATGGGAGGGGGTGGCTCCTACAATGAGCAGTTCTTC	CASSMGGGGSYNEQFF
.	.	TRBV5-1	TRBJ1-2	TGCGCCAGCAGCTTGGAAGGCGGCTATGGCTACACCTTC	CASSLEGGYGYTF
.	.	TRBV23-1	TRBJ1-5	TGCGCCAGCAGTCCGCCAGGGATTAGCAATCAGCCCCAGCATTTT	CASSPPGISNQPQHF
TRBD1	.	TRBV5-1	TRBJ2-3	TGCGCCAGCAGCTGGACAGGGATTGGGGGAGATACGCAGTATTTT	CASSWTGIGGDTQYF
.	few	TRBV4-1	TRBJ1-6	TGCGCCAGCAGCCAAGATAATTTGGGGGGTTCACCCCTCCACTTT	CASSQDNLGGSPLHF